Each of the 23 T cell receptor beta chains below was sequenced from the same sample in a study of T cells after yellow fever vaccination. TCRdb analysed the 5' RACE reads with MiXCR anew, one entry per CDR3 protein. This sample has 100,000 to 150,000 distinct CDR3 sequences, with more than 6.5% found just once. This material consisted of CD4+ T cells sorted from PBMCs, taken around 10 days after the first yellow fever vaccination. The origin of the receptors is a man between 18 and 35 years old who received the YFV17D yellow fever vaccine.

This clonotype was seen a few times. A much larger clonotype is one base distant, so this may be a read error. V usage is TRBV4-3 and J usage is TRBJ2-1, with a possible D match to TRBD2 (5 bases). Germline CDR1 reads LGHNA; CDR2 reads YSLEER. Trimming shortened V by 0 bases and J by 4 bases, and 13 bases separated the two germline ends. The CDR3 is 16 amino acids. The CDR3: CASSQDGRVGYNEQFF. CDR3 in DNA: TGCGCCAGCAGCCAAGATGGGCGGGTGGGGTACAATGAGCAGTTCTTC.

This clonotype was counted ten times or more. This CDR3 reads CASSYGGQGGSPLHF. Written as DNA, the CDR3 is TGTGCCAGCAGTTACGGGGGACAGGGCGGCTCACCCCTCCACTTT. The genes are TRBV6-5 and TRBJ1-6, with 9 bases that match TRBD1. Germline CDR1 reads MNHEY; CDR2 reads SVGAGI. The J segment lost 10 bases and the V segment lost 2 bases, leaving 6 bases of the junction unmatched. The CDR3 totals 15 residues.

This clonotype was picked up many times. This rearrangement joins TRBV5-5 to TRBJ2-7, with TRBD1 matching over 7 bases. Germline V gene lookup returns CDR1 SGHKS and CDR2 YYEKEE (reference sequence). V trimming: 0 bases; J trimming: 8 bases; junction bases outside the gene matches: 8. This CDR3 spans 14 amino acids. The CDR3 region has the DNA TGTGCCAGCAGCTTGGTCGTAGGACAGGCGAAGCAGTACTTC. As protein: CASSLVVGQAKQYF. Full variable domain (rest looked up from reference TRBV5-5 and TRBJ2-7): DAGVTQSPTHLIKTRGQQVTLRCSPISGHKSVSWYQQVLGQGPQFIFQYYEKEERGRGNFPDRFSARQFPNYSSELNVNALLLGDSALYLCASSLVVGQAKQYFGPGTRLTVT.

Many counts were recorded for this clonotype. CDR3 residues: CASSKTPGLGADTQYF. For the CDR3, the DNA is TGTGCCAGCAGCAAGACTCCGGGACTAGGGGCAGATACGCAGTATTTT. V is TRBV7-2 and J is TRBJ2-3; 8 nucleotides agree with TRBD2. The V gene end was trimmed by 5 bases and the J gene end by 4 bases; junction bases not matched to a gene: 11. CDR1 is SGHTA, CDR2 FQGNSA, per germline. The CDR3 length is 16 residues.

This clonotype was recorded at least ten times. The gene calls are TRBV29-1 and TRBJ2-5; D is unclear. The V gene's germline CDR1 is SQVTM and CDR2 ANQGSEA. The V end lost 5 bases, the J end lost 4 bases, and 11 bases lay between the germline ends. The CDR3 runs 12 residues. The CDR3 sequence: CSVSPVSETQYF. In DNA form, the CDR3 reads TGCAGCGTTTCTCCAGTATCAGAGACCCAGTACTTC.

Notes on this clonotype: This may stem from a read error, because a much larger clone lies one nucleotide away. This chain connects TRBV29-1 to TRBJ2-5, with TRBD1 matching 8 bases. CDR3 length: 13 amino acids. Per the germline V gene, CDR1 is SQVTM and CDR2 is ANQGSEA. With V trimmed by 6 bases and J by 4 bases, 7 bases remained unmatched. The CDR3 loop is CSVYRGVTETQYF. The CDR3 DNA reads as TGCAGCGTATACAGGGGGGTGACAGAGACCCAGTACTTC.

There are many counts of this clonotype. This chain uses TRBV14 with TRBJ1-3; the D is unclear. The CDR3 is 14 residues long. The V end was cut by 1 base, the J end by 3 bases, with 7 bases between. Germline CDR1 reads SGHDN; CDR2 reads FVKESK. CDR3 nucleotides: TGTGCCAGCAGCCAAGGGGATTTTGGAAACACCATATATTTT. Protein sequence: CASSQGDFGNTIYF.

This clonotype was found many times. The chain is built from TRBV5-1 and TRBJ2-5, with 8 positions matching TRBD1. CDR1 and CDR2 from the germline V gene are SGHRS and YFSETQ. CDR3 length: 13 amino acids. J lost 3 bases, V lost 4 bases, and 2 bases had no gene match. The CDR3 is CASSPTGEETQYF. DNA for the CDR3: TGCGCCAGCAGCCCGACAGGGGAAGAGACCCAGTACTTC.

About this clonotype: This may come from a read error, since a much larger clone is one base off. The rearrangement links TRBV12-3 or TRBV12-4 to TRBJ2-5, with TRBD1 identical over 8 bases. The J segment lost 5 bases and the V segment lost 5 bases, leaving 7 bases of the junction unmatched. CDR3 size: 14 residues. DNA of the CDR3: TGTGCCAGCAGTCCCGACAGGGGACAGGAGACCCAGTACTTC. Protein sequence: CASSPDRGQETQYF.

This clonotype was detected many times. The CDR3 region has the DNA TGTGCCAGCAGCGCCCGACATGGAGGAGCAACTAATGAAAAACTGTTTTTT. It codes for CASSARHGGATNEKLFF. The gene calls are TRBV9 and TRBJ1-4; D gene uncertain. The length of the CDR3 is 17 residues. The ends were cut back, 3 bases at V and 0 bases at J, with 15 bases in the middle. The germline gives CDR1 SGDLS, CDR2 YYNGEE.

This chain uses TRBV20-1 with TRBJ1-3; perhaps TRBD1 as D (5 bases). CDR1 is DFQATT and CDR2 is SNEGSKA in the germline V gene (reference sequence). The CDR3 is made up of 15 amino acids. The V end lost 6 bases, the J end lost 0 bases, and 15 bases lay between the germline ends. This CDR3 is CSAPRRGNSGNTIYF. Written as DNA, the CDR3 is TGCAGTGCCCCGAGGAGGGGTAACTCTGGAAACACCATATATTTT.

In its sample, this clonotype was seen many times. This chain connects TRBV5-1 to TRBJ2-1; D may be TRBD1 or TRBD2 (5 bases each). The CDR3 sequence is 16 residues long. Looked up from germline, CDR1 is SGHRS and CDR2 is YFSETQ. V was cut by 4 bases and J by 0 bases, with 14 bases left in between. CDR3 protein: CASSERTDSSYNEQFF. The DNA for the CDR3 is TGCGCCAGCAGCGAGAGGACTGACAGCTCCTACAATGAGCAGTTCTTC.

In this sample, this clonotype turned up many times. This sequence joins TRBV12-3 or TRBV12-4 and TRBJ1-5; D remains unclear. With 6 bases removed from V and 0 bases from J, the gap between germline ends came to 15 bases. This CDR3 has 16 amino acids. The CDR3: CASRTSTGVSNQPQHF. The CDR3 bases are TGTGCCAGCAGAACTTCGACTGGGGTTAGCAATCAGCCCCAGCATTTT.

This clonotype was seen more than once but under ten times. The chain combines TRBV14 with TRBJ2-7; TRBD1 or TRBD2 may be the D gene (5 bases each). This CDR3 spans 15 amino acids. Trimming shortened V by 11 bases and J by 4 bases, and 24 bases separated the two germline ends. The germline gives CDR1 SGHDN, CDR2 FVKESK. CDR3 sequence: CAGTRGDIPTYEQYV. The CDR3, as DNA: TGTGCCGGGACCAGAGGCGACATCCCTACATACGAGCAGTACGTC.

This clonotype was found many times. The chain is built from TRBV5-4 and TRBJ2-3, with TRBD1 matching 8 bases. V trimming: 3 bases; J trimming: 6 bases; junction bases outside the gene matches: 12. The germline CDR1 and CDR2 sequences are SGHNT and YYREEE (reference sequence). The CDR3 spans 16 residues. CDR3 DNA sequence: TGTGCCAGCAGCTATACCCGGGACAGGCTTAGGGATACGCAGTATTTT. Translating gives CASSYTRDRLRDTQYF.

This clonotype was recorded at least ten times. The gene calls are TRBV5-1 and TRBJ2-1; D not certain. Germline V CDR1 and CDR2: SGHRS, YFSETQ. This CDR3 is built from 13 residues. V was cut by 6 bases and J by 0 bases, with 7 bases left in between. Here the CDR3 reads CASTNFSYNEQFF. The CDR3 bases are TGCGCCAGCACCAACTTCTCCTACAATGAGCAGTTCTTC.

J is TRBJ1-2 and V is TRBV9; TRBD1 matches at 7 bases. V was pared by 4 bases and J by 6 bases, with 15 bases of the junction left unmatched. The CDR3 has 16 amino acids. The germline gives CDR1 SGDLS, CDR2 YYNGEE. CDR3 in DNA: TGTGCCAGCAGCTCCCGAGGGGGAGAGGGGGCGAATGGCTACACCTTC. Encoded protein: CASSSRGGEGANGYTF.

This clonotype came up many times. The chain is built from TRBV4-2 and TRBJ2-3, with 11 bases lining up with TRBD1. The V gene's germline CDR1 is LGHNA and CDR2 YNFKEQ. There are 15 residues in the CDR3. Trimming cost V 4 bases and J 5 bases; bases outside gene matches: 5. The CDR3 bases are TGTGCCAGCAGCCTCACGGACAGGGGGCAAGATACGCAGTATTTT. Translating gives CASSLTDRGQDTQYF.

This clonotype has just a few counts. V usage is TRBV6-5 and J usage is TRBJ2-3; D gene unclear. Germline-derived CDR1 and CDR2 are MNHEY and SVGAGI. The V end was cut by 2 bases, the J end by 5 bases, with 11 bases between. The CDR3 runs 14 residues. CDR3 sequence reads: CASSYQRPGDTQYF. The CDR3 DNA follows: TGTGCCAGCAGTTACCAGCGCCCGGGAGATACGCAGTATTTT.

This clonotype was found a few times. The chain joins TRBV13 to TRBJ2-6; 12 bases match TRBD2. CDR3 length: 21 amino acids. With V trimmed by 1 base and J by 1 base, 11 bases remained unmatched. Germline loops: CDR1 PRHDT, CDR2 FYEKMQ (reference sequence). DNA of the CDR3: TGTGCCAGCAGCTTAGATCCCCGGCTAGCGGGGGGGCCGTCTGGGGCCAACGTCCTGACTTTC. Translation gives CASSLDPRLAGGPSGANVLTF.

This clonotype was detected many times. This chain connects TRBV5-4 to TRBJ1-1; D may be TRBD1 (5 bases). Germline lookup yields CDR1 SGHNT and CDR2 YYREEE (reference sequence). Trimming shortened V by 0 bases and J by 0 bases, and 15 bases separated the two germline ends. The CDR3 is 17 residues long. The CDR3, as DNA: TGTGCCAGCAGCTTGGCCGCGGGGCGATTCATGAACACTGAAGCTTTCTTT. Amino acids: CASSLAAGRFMNTEAFF.

The chain has TRBV11-1 and TRBJ2-5; 7 bases fit TRBD1. V trimming: 5 bases; J trimming: 10 bases; junction bases outside the gene matches: 19. The CDR3 is 16 amino acids. CDR1 and CDR2 from the germline V gene are SGHAT and FQDESV (reference sequence). CDR3 residues: CASSRWTGLRPEGQYF. DNA of the CDR3: TGTGCCAGCAGCCGATGGACAGGCCTCCGTCCCGAGGGCCAGTACTTC.

This clonotype was recorded many times. The CDR3 DNA reads as TGTGCCAGCAGGGGATCCGGGACATACTACGAGCAGTACGTC. It specifies CASRGSGTYYEQYV. The chain employs TRBV28 and TRBJ2-7, with D perhaps TRBD1 (6 bases). The CDR3 totals 14 residues. V dropped 6 bases and J dropped 3 bases, with 15 bases sitting between them. The germline CDR1 and CDR2 sequences are MDHEN and SYDVKM.